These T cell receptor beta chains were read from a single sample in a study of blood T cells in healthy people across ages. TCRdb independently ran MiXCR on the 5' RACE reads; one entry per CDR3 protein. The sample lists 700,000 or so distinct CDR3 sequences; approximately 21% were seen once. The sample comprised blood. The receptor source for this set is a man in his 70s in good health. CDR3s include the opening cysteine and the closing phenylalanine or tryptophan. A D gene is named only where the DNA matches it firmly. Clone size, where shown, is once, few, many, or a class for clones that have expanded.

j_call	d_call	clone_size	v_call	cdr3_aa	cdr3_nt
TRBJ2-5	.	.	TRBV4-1	CASSQDHRGAGKETQYF	TGCGCCAGCAGCCAAGATCACAGAGGGGCTGGGAAAGAGACCCAGTACTTC
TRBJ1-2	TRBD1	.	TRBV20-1	CSASRDRGYTF	TGCAGTGCTAGCCGGGACAGGGGTTACACCTTC
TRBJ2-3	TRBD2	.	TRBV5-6	CASSFTSGATDTQYF	TGTGCCAGCAGCTTCACTAGCGGGGCCACAGATACGCAGTATTTT
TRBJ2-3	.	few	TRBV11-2	CASTSHPGSETDTQYF	TGTGCCAGCACCTCTCACCCAGGGTCGGAAACAGATACGCAGTATTTT
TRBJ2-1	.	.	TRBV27	CASSFARGNEQFF	TGTGCCAGCAGTTTCGCTAGGGGCAATGAGCAGTTCTTC
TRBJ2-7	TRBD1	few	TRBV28	CASSTLTGFLTYEQYF	TGTGCCAGCAGTACTTTGACAGGGTTTTTAACCTACGAGCAGTACTTC
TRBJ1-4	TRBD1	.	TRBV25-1	CATRQGVSEKLFF	TGTGCCACCCGACAGGGAGTAAGTGAAAAACTGTTTTTT
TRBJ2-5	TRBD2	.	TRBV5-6	CASNRWASGKETQYF	TGTGCCAGCAACCGCTGGGCTAGCGGGAAAGAGACCCAGTACTTC
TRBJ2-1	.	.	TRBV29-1	CSVRFDHNEQFF	TGCAGCGTTAGGTTTGACCACAATGAGCAGTTCTTC
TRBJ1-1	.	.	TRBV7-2	CASSLESGNTEAFF	TGTGCCAGCAGCTTAGAGTCAGGGAACACTGAAGCTTTCTTT
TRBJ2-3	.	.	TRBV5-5	CASSLRTDARGTQYF	TGTGCCAGCAGCTTACGGACAGATGCGAGAGGTACGCAGTATTTT
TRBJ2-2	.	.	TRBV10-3	CAISRIASDTGELFF	TGTGCCATCAGTCGAATAGCTTCAGACACCGGGGAGCTGTTTTTT
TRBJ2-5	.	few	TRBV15	CATSRGGFLAQGTQYF	TGTGCCACCAGCAGAGGAGGGTTTCTGGCCCAGGGGACCCAGTACTTC
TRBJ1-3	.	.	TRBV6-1	CASSASGTPLGNTIYF	TGTGCCAGCAGTGCATCCGGGACACCGCTCGGAAACACCATATATTTT
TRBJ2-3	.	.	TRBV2	CASSPRGGLTDTQYF	TGTGCCAGCAGCCCCCGAGGCGGCCTCACAGATACGCAGTATTTT
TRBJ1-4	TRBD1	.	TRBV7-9	CASSLRGTANEKLFF	TGTGCCAGCAGCTTAAGGGGGACAGCAAATGAAAAACTGTTTTTT
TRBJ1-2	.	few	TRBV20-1	CSARGGADYGYTF	TGCAGTGCTAGAGGAGGGGCAGACTATGGCTACACCTTC
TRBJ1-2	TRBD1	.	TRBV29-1	CSVRQGRSYGYTF	TGCAGCGTCCGACAGGGAAGGAGTTATGGCTACACCTTC
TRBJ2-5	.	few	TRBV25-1	CASGVRGVYETQYF	TGTGCCAGCGGAGTCCGCGGGGTATATGAGACCCAGTACTTC
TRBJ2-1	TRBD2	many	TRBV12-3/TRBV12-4	CASSPLAGGYNEQFF	TGTGCCAGCAGCCCCCTGGCGGGAGGGTACAATGAGCAGTTCTTC
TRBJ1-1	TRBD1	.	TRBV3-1	CASGLLGTGGTEAFF	TGTGCCAGCGGCCTACTGGGGACAGGGGGCACTGAAGCTTTCTTT
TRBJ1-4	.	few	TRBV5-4	CASSFDGDIGEKLFF	TGTGCCAGCAGCTTCGATGGGGACATTGGAGAAAAACTGTTTTTT
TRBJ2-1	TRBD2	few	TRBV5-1	CASSPWTSVNNEQFF	TGCGCCAGCAGCCCCTGGACTAGCGTAAACAATGAGCAGTTCTTC
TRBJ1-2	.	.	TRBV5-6	CASSRTRSYGYTF	TGTGCCAGCAGCCGAACCAGGTCCTATGGCTACACCTTC
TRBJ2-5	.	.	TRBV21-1	CASSKEGRQQETQYF	TGTGCCAGCAGCAAAGAAGGGAGACAGCAAGAGACCCAGTACTTC
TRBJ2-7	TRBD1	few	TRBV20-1	CSAGGLSYEQYF	TGCAGTGCAGGGGGCCTCTCCTACGAGCAGTACTTC
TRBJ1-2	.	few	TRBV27	CASSFSRTKYGYTF	TGTGCCAGCAGTTTTTCTCGGACAAAATATGGCTACACCTTC
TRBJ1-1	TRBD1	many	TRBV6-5	CASSYSQGVNTEAFF	TGTGCCAGCAGTTACTCCCAGGGGGTGAACACTGAAGCTTTCTTT
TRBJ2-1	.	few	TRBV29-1	CSVALINSEQFF	TGCAGCGTTGCATTGATTAACAGTGAGCAGTTCTTC
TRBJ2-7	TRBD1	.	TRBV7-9	CASSSGQGNTYEQYF	TGTGCCAGCAGCTCGGGACAGGGGAACACCTACGAGCAGTACTTC
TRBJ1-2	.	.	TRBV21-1	CASSKGEGRYYGYTF	TGTGCCAGCAGCAAAGGCGAGGGGCGCTACTATGGCTACACCTTC
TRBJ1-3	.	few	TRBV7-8	CASRSQAGSGNTIYF	TGTGCCAGCAGGTCACAGGCCGGCTCTGGAAACACCATATATTTT
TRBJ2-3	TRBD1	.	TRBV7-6	CASSPRSGGGTDTQYF	TGTGCCAGCAGCCCCCGGTCAGGGGGTGGGACAGATACGCAGTATTTT
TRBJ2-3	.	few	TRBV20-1	CSVWDRLGTDTQYF	TGCAGTGTTTGGGACCGGCTGGGCACAGATACGCAGTATTTT
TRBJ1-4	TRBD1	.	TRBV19	CASSQGGGTFGEKLFF	TGTGCCAGTAGTCAGGGGGGTGGGACCTTTGGTGAAAAACTGTTTTTT
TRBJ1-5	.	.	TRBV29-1	CSAAGGGNQPQHF	TGCAGCGCGGCCGGGGGCGGGAATCAGCCCCAGCATTTT
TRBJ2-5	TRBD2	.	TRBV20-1	CSVASGGARETQYF	TGCAGTGTAGCTAGCGGGGGGGCGAGAGAGACCCAGTACTTC
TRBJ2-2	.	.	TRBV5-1	CASSPSITGELFF	TGCGCCAGCTCCCCTTCAATCACCGGGGAGCTGTTTTTT
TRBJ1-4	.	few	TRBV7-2	CASSNLNHEKLFF	TGTGCCAGCAGCAACTTAAATCATGAAAAACTGTTTTTT